The 32 T cell receptor gamma chains below all came from one sample that was sequenced in a study of intestinal T cells in coeliac disease (dated by TCRdb to 2020 to 2022). Libraries were built with multiplex PCR. These reads were obtained on an Ion Torrent PGM. The LymphoTrack kit, which has primers carrying Illumina adapters, was used to amplify TRG repertoires from 200 ng of biopsy DNA. With CATT, TCRdb called clones again from the public reads; duplicate DNA rows were later joined. The sample data list around 850 gamma-chain clones, and around 50% of these were observed just once. The top ten clones comprise 15% to 20% of the sample. For each case, genomic DNA was isolated from ten 5-um FFPE scrolls with the QIAamp DNA FFPE tissue kit. The sequenced sample was a duodenal biopsy. These receptors came from a human donor with celiac disease.

By its share, this clone is hyperexpanded. The same CDR3 also results from other DNA sequences found in this sample. V usage is TRGV4 and J usage is TRGJ1 or TRGJ2. Per germline, CDR1 EGSTGY and CDR2 YDSYTSSV. Unmatched junction bases numbered 6, after V lost 5 bases and J lost 2 bases. The CDR3 totals 13 residues. Here the CDR3 reads CATWAKDYYKKLF. As DNA, the CDR3 is TGTGCCACCTGGGCCAAGGATTATTATAAGAAACTCTTT.

V gene TRGV4 combines with J gene TRGJ1 or TRGJ2. The junction had 5 bases not matched to a gene; V was cut back by 6 bases and J by 3 bases. The CDR3 has 12 residues. Per germline, CDR1 EGSTGY and CDR2 YDSYTSSV. In DNA, the CDR3 is TGTGCCACCTGGATGTTTTATTATAAGAAACTCTTT. Protein: CATWMFYYKKLF.

A note on this clone: A far more abundant clone sits one base away, making this likely a read error. Other nucleotide sequences in the sample specify the same CDR3. The V call is TRGV2, the J call TRGJP2. In germline, CDR1 is EGSNGY, CDR2 YDSYNSKV. The CDR3 has 17 residues. CDR3 DNA: TGCGCCACCTGGGAGGTGATACCCAATAGTAGTGATTGGATCAAGACGTTT. Protein product: CATWEVIPNSSDWIKTF.

Concerning this clone: The junction differs from germline at one of its ends, possibly a read error. This chain connects TRGV9 to TRGJ1 or TRGJ2. The CDR3 length is 13 residues. CDR1 is GITISATS and CDR2 is ISYDGTV in the germline V gene (reference sequence). CDR3 loop: CALREVAYYKKLF. The CDR3 DNA reads as TGTGCCTTGCGGGAGGTTGCCTATTATAAGAAACTCTTT.

V and J are TRGV3 and TRGJ1 or TRGJ2. V shed 3 bases and J 7 bases; nucleotides not matched to a gene: 12. Germline assignment: CDR1 VTNTFY and CDR2 YDVSTARD (reference sequence). This CDR3 is 14 amino acids long. The CDR3 is CATWDPLGGYKKLF. The CDR3 DNA reads TGTGCCACCTGGGACCCCCTAGGGGGGTATAAGAAACTCTTT.

This clone is large within its sample. This sample also contains other DNA sequences that code for the same CDR3. The J gene is TRGJ1 or TRGJ2, the V gene TRGV10. TRGV10 is placed among ORFs of uncertain function. The CDR3 sequence is 14 residues long. Trimming cost V 8 bases and J 10 bases; bases outside gene matches: 18. CDR3 in DNA: TGTGCTGCGTGGGAGTTGGGGGGCCCGGCAAAGAAACTCTTT. Protein: CAAWELGGPAKKLF.

The chain combines TRGV3 with TRGJ1 or TRGJ2. This CDR3 spans 14 amino acids. The V gene's germline CDR1 is VTNTFY and CDR2 YDVSTARD (reference sequence). V trimming: 0 bases; J trimming: 8 bases; junction bases outside the gene matches: 10. CDR3 loop: CATWDRRISDKKLF. The CDR3 DNA is TGTGCCACCTGGGACAGGCGAATTTCGGATAAGAAACTCTTT.

This clone was detected once. This sequence joins TRGV10 and TRGJP1. TRGV10 is an ORF, and what it does is uncertain. This CDR3 contains 14 residues. The V segment lost 8 bases and the J segment 15 bases; nucleotides outside the gene matches: 19. Here the CDR3 DNA reads TGTGCTGCGTGGAGGAGTACACTGTTGGTTGTCAAGATATTT. As protein: CAAWRSTLLVVKIF.

The CDR3 loop reads CAAWDYLLAIKKLF. In DNA, the CDR3 is TGTGCTGCGTGGGATTACCTTTTAGCCATAAAGAAACTCTTT. This sequence joins TRGV10 and TRGJ1 or TRGJ2. TRGV10 is identified as an open reading frame with a role that is uncertain. V lost 8 bases, J lost 10 bases, and 18 bases stayed unmatched. The CDR3 loop spans 14 amino acids.

V usage is TRGV9 and J usage is TRGJ1 or TRGJ2. CDR3 size: 15 residues. The V gene's germline CDR1 is GITISATS and CDR2 ISYDGTV (reference sequence). The V segment lost 6 bases and the J segment 9 bases; nucleotides outside the gene matches: 20. CDR3 sequence reads: CALWTPYICISKKLF. The CDR3 nucleotides are TGTGCCTTGTGGACCCCGTATATTTGTATTAGTAAGAAACTCTTT.

This CDR3 reads CADLGRGLGYYKKLF. CDR3 in DNA: TGTGCCGACCTGGGACGGGGCCTCGGTTATTATAAGAAACTCTTT. The chain is built from TRGV2 and TRGJ1 or TRGJ2. The germline V gene encodes CDR1 EGSNGY and CDR2 YDSYNSKV. The V segment lost 12 bases and the J segment 3 bases; nucleotides outside the gene matches: 20. This CDR3 has 15 residues.

As for this clone: The TCRdb protein comes from a much larger clone and disagrees with this DNA's translation at residue 8, likely due to a read error; the protein given here is derived from the DNA. This sequence joins TRGV8 and TRGJ1 or TRGJ2. The CDR3 length is 12 residues. Germline assignment: CDR1 VENAVY and CDR2 YDSYNSRV. The junction had 6 bases not matched to a gene; V was cut back by 2 bases and J by 8 bases. The DNA for the CDR3 is TGTGCCACCTGGGATAAAGATCATAAGAAACTCTTT. Translated: CATWDKDHKKLF.

Only a few counts were recorded for this clone. The protein held in TCRdb is that of a much larger clone and does not match this DNA's translation at residue 7, likely because of a read error; the protein shown is translated from the DNA. The chain has TRGV10 and TRGJP1. TRGV10 falls under the ORF class, with uncertain function. This CDR3 is 18 amino acids long. The junction had 16 bases not matched to a gene; V was cut back by 8 bases and J by 0 bases. CDR3 amino acids: CAAWDRPGANTTGWFKIF. DNA for the CDR3: TGTGCTGCGTGGGATCGGCCGGGGGCAAATACCACTGGTTGGTTCAAGATATTT.

This clone is categorized as large. This sample also contains other DNA sequences that code for the same CDR3. The CDR3 spells CAAWGGGVYYYKKLF. The CDR3 DNA reads as TGTGCTGCGTGGGGTGGGGGTGTGTACTATTATAAGAAACTCTTT. This chain uses TRGV10 with TRGJ1 or TRGJ2. TRGV10 is an ORF for which the function is uncertain. V was pared by 8 bases and J by 4 bases, with 15 bases of the junction left unmatched. The CDR3 consists of 15 residues.

This clone was picked up one time. This sequence joins TRGV3 and TRGJ1 or TRGJ2. The V gene end was trimmed by 0 bases and the J gene end by 8 bases; junction bases not matched to a gene: 10. CDR3 length: 14 residues. The V gene's germline CDR1 is VTNTFY and CDR2 YDVSTARD (reference sequence). Here the CDR3 reads CATWDRRFSDKKLF. The CDR3 bases are TGTGCCACCTGGGACAGGCGATTTTCGGATAAGAAACTCTTT.

J is TRGJ1 or TRGJ2 and V is TRGV9. Germline CDR1 reads GITISATS; CDR2 reads ISYDGTV (reference sequence). This CDR3 contains 13 residues. CDR3 sequence: CACGEVNAKKKLF. The CDR3 nucleotides read TGTGCTTGTGGGGAGGTCAACGCCAAAAAGAAACTCTTT.

In its sample, this clone was seen once. This chain links TRGV2 with TRGJ1 or TRGJ2. The CDR3 length is 14 residues. CDR1 and CDR2 from the germline V gene are EGSNGY and YDSYNSKV. Germline trimming cut 5 bases from V and 6 bases from J; bases unmatched to any gene: 13. The CDR3 here is CATWGRAVVYKKLF. CDR3 DNA sequence: TGTGCCACCTGGGGACGGGCCGTTGTTTATAAGAAACTCTTT.

V is TRGV2 and J is TRGJ1 or TRGJ2. Germline CDR1 is EGSNGY and CDR2 is YDSYNSKV. This CDR3 contains 11 residues. With 0 bases clipped from V and 12 bases from J, the junction kept 5 bases outside the gene matches. The DNA of the CDR3 is TGTGCCACCTGGGACGGGGAGGGGAAACTCTTT. This encodes CATWDGEGKLF.

This clone rates as large. At the DNA level, this CDR3 is encoded by other sequences in the same sample as well. Written as DNA, the CDR3 is TGTGCCACCTGGGACGGACGGGGGTATAAGAAACTCTTT. Protein sequence: CATWDGRGYKKLF. J is TRGJ1 or TRGJ2 and V is TRGV2. CDR1 and CDR2 (germline): EGSNGY, YDSYNSKV. The length of the CDR3 is 13 residues. V was pared by 1 base and J by 7 bases, with 7 bases of the junction left unmatched.

The CDR3 sequence is CATWDGPVKWFYSSDWIKTF. CDR3 nucleotide sequence: TGTGCCACCTGGGACGGGCCGGTTAAGTGGTTCTATAGTAGTGATTGGATCAAGACGTTT. The V call is TRGV2, the J call TRGJP2. Germline V gene data show CDR1 as EGSNGY and CDR2 as YDSYNSKV. The CDR3 runs 20 residues. The trim removed 0 bases at V and 0 bases at J, leaving 16 bases unmatched.

This clone has just a few counts. The chain has TRGV2 and TRGJ1 or TRGJ2. The germline gives CDR1 EGSNGY, CDR2 YDSYNSKV. CDR3 length equals 12 residues. V was clipped by 12 bases and J by 12 bases; unmatched bases: 20. DNA of the CDR3: TGTGCCCACCTGGGACGGGCTGGTAGGAAACTCTTT. It specifies CAHLGRAGRKLF.

This clone was seen once. This chain connects TRGV4 to TRGJ1 or TRGJ2. Per the germline V gene, CDR1 is EGSTGY and CDR2 is YDSYTSSV. The junction had 11 bases not matched to a gene; V was cut back by 4 bases and J by 8 bases. The CDR3 length is 13 residues. CDR3 nucleotides: TGTGCCACCTGGGAGGTCGAGTATAATAAGAAACTCTTT. This sequence encodes CATWEVEYNKKLF.

The table lists this clone with a few counts. This chain uses TRGV3 with TRGJ1 or TRGJ2. This CDR3 is built from 13 residues. From germline, CDR1 is VTNTFY and CDR2 YDVSTARD (reference sequence). V was pared by 0 bases and J by 5 bases, with 4 bases of the junction left unmatched. CDR3 in amino acids: CATWDREDYKKLF. The CDR3 nucleotides are TGTGCCACCTGGGACAGGGAAGATTATAAGAAACTCTTT.

This clone was picked up a small number of times. TCRdb shows a much larger clone's protein in place of this DNA's translation, and the two differ at residue 3, likely through a read error; the protein shown is translated from the DNA. The chain recombines TRGV10 with TRGJP1. TRGV10 is recorded as an ORF, its role being uncertain. The CDR3 extends over 13 amino acids. The CDR3 spells CATWNTTGWFKIF. DNA of the CDR3: TGTGCTACGTGGAATACCACTGGTTGGTTCAAGATATTT.

This chain connects TRGV3 to TRGJ1 or TRGJ2. CDR3 length: 14 amino acids. V trimming: 8 bases; J trimming: 3 bases; junction bases outside the gene matches: 13. CDR1 and CDR2 (germline): VTNTFY, YDVSTARD (reference sequence). This chain's CDR3 is CATSGQASYYKKLF. In DNA form, the CDR3 reads TGTGCCACCTCGGGACAGGCTAGTTATTATAAGAAACTCTTT.

This clone was picked up a small number of times. The chain carries TRGV8 and TRGJ1 or TRGJ2. V was clipped by 6 bases and J by 0 bases; unmatched bases: 14. CDR3 length: 16 amino acids. The germline gives CDR1 VENAVY, CDR2 YDSYNSRV. This chain's CDR3 is CATWPVSLTNYYKKLF. CDR3 sequence (DNA): TGTGCCACCTGGCCTGTTTCACTTACGAATTATTATAAGAAACTCTTT.

This clone was detected only a few times. The protein TCRdb lists belongs to a much larger clone and differs from this DNA's translation at residue 7, which points to a read error; the protein shown is made from the DNA. The rearrangement uses TRGV2 and TRGJ1 or TRGJ2. Trimming cost V 0 bases and J 3 bases; bases outside gene matches: 2. Germline assignment: CDR1 EGSNGY and CDR2 YDSYNSKV. The CDR3 is 13 amino acids. This chain's CDR3 is CATWDGTYYKKLF. CDR3 bases: TGTGCCACCTGGGACGGGACTTATTATAAGAAACTCTTT.

V gene TRGV2 combines with J gene TRGJ1 or TRGJ2. Germline V gene lookup returns CDR1 EGSNGY and CDR2 YDSYNSKV. The V gene end was trimmed by 0 bases and the J gene end by 12 bases; junction bases not matched to a gene: 8. CDR3 length: 12 residues. The CDR3 coding sequence is TGTGCCACCTGGGACGGGCTGGTAAGGAAACTCTTT. Residues: CATWDGLVRKLF.

As for this clone: The junction departs from the called germline gene at one end, perhaps through a read error. The chain joins TRGV2 to TRGJ1 or TRGJ2. The CDR3 consists of 10 residues. CDR1 is EGSNGY and CDR2 is YDSYNSKV in the germline V gene. The CDR3 nucleotides read TGTGCCACCTGGGGGGGGTGGGAAGTCTTT. This gives the protein CATWGGWEVF.

This chain joins TRGV4 and TRGJP1. Trimming at V came to 12 bases and at J to 5 bases, leaving 12 bases not matched to a gene. Germline V CDR1 and CDR2: EGSTGY, YDSYTSSV. This CDR3 has 13 residues. CDR3 loop: CAHPGGTGWFKIF. DNA of the CDR3: TGTGCCCACCCTGGGGGTACTGGTTGGTTCAAGATATTT.

Note on this clone: This DNA translates differently at residue 5 from the TCRdb protein, which is that of a much larger clone; a read error is likely, and the protein shown is the DNA's own translation. CDR3 residues: CATWSYYKKLF. The CDR3, as DNA: TGTGCCACCTGGAGTTATTATAAGAAACTCTTT. This chain uses TRGV4 with TRGJ1 or TRGJ2. The V segment lost 6 bases and the J segment 3 bases; nucleotides outside the gene matches: 2. CDR3 length equals 11 residues. Per the germline V gene, CDR1 is EGSTGY and CDR2 is YDSYTSSV.

This chain links TRGV8 with TRGJ1 or TRGJ2. Germline-derived CDR1 and CDR2 are VENAVY and YDSYNSRV. The V gene end was trimmed by 5 bases and the J gene end by 2 bases; junction bases not matched to a gene: 9. The CDR3 sequence is 14 residues long. CDR3 sequence (DNA): TGTGCCACCTGGGCCCACCCCGATTATTATAAGAAACTCTTT. Translated, it gives CATWAHPDYYKKLF.